This T cell receptor beta chain was sequenced for a study of PD-L1 blockade in urothelial cancer. Across the study: At 6 weeks and at 3 weeks (second dose) after treatment start, blood was analyzed. Counts from blood samples showed a median of 141,255 T cells. Overall study findings and caveats: Durable-benefit patients had greater expansion of tumor-associated blood clones at 3 weeks.

The CDR3 runs to 19 residues. CDR1 and CDR2 from the germline V gene are MDHEN and SYDVKM. Unmatched junction bases numbered 16, after V lost 2 bases and J lost 4 bases. Spiking of synthetic TCR analog templates was performed in each PCR. The method was immunoSEQ multiplex PCR; TCRdb's version includes in-frame clones alone and lacks a portion of them. The sample consists of some 24,000 clones, more than 70% of them appearing once. Worth noting for this clone: Its specificity is unknown.

The genes are TRBV28 and TRBJ1-2, with 10 bases that match TRBD1. The TCR originated in a man aged 65 to 79 with urothelial cancer. The sequenced sample was PBMCs, obtained around atezolizumab (anti-PD-L1) treatment. This CDR3 is CASSLTLGTGERTTYGYTF. CDR3 sequence (DNA): TGTGCCAGCAGTTTAACTCTTGGGACAGGGGAAAGGACTACCTATGGCTACACCTTC.